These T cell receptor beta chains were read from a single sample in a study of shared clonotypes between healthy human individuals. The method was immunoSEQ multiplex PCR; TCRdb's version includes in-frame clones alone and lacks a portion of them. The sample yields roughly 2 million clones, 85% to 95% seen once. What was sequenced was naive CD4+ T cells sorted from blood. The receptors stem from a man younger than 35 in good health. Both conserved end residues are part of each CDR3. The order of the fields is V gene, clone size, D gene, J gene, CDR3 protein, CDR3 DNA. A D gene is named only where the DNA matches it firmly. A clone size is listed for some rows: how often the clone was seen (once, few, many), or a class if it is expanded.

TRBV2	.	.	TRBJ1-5	CASSESVAGYSNQPQHF	TGTGCCAGCAGTGAATCGGTAGCCGGTTATAGCAATCAGCCCCAGCATTTT
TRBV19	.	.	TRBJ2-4	CASTDLGALAKNIQYF	TGTGCCAGTACTGACCTCGGGGCTTTAGCCAAAAACATTCAGTACTTC
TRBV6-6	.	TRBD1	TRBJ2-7	CASTKGAGTYSYEQYF	TGTGCCAGCACCAAGGGGGCGGGCACGTACTCCTACGAGCAGTACTTC
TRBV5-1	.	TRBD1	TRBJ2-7	CASSGGQAAHEQYF	TGCGCCAGCAGCGGGGGACAGGCCGCTCACGAGCAGTACTTC
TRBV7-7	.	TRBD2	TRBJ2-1	CASSLAGLAEINEQFF	TGTGCTAGCAGCTTAGCGGGACTAGCGGAAATCAATGAGCAGTTCTTC
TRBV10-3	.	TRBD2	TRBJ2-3	CAISELVAGEDTQYF	TGTGCCATCAGTGAGCTGGTAGCGGGTGAAGATACGCAGTATTTT
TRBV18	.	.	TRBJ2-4	CASSSRDIKNIQYF	TGTGCCAGCTCATCCCGGGACATCAAAAACATTCAGTACTTC
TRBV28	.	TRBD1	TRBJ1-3	CASSARQGHTIYF	TGTGCCAGCAGTGCAAGACAGGGACACACCATATATTTT
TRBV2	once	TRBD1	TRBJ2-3	CATRLRDRGVGDTQYF	TGTGCCACTCGATTGCGGGACAGGGGTGTGGGAGATACGCAGTATTTT
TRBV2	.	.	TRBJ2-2	CASSSGTHNTGELFF	TGTGCCAGCAGTTCCGGGACACATAACACCGGGGAGCTGTTTTTT
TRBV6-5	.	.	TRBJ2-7	CASTRLNGGEQYF	TGTGCCAGCACCCGACTAAATGGCGGCGAGCAGTACTTC
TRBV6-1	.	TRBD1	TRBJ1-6	CASSEQKGQGEALHF	TGTGCCAGCAGTGAACAAAAGGGACAGGGGGAGGCCCTCCACTTT
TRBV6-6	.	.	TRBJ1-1	CASSPQNTEAFF	TGTGCCAGCAGCCCGCAGAACACTGAAGCTTTCTTT
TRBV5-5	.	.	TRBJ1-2	CASSLIFGNNYGYTF	TGTGCCAGCAGCTTGATTTTCGGGAACAACTATGGCTACACCTTC
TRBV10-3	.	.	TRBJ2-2	CATSGDPAGELFF	TGTGCCACCTCGGGAGACCCAGCCGGGGAGCTGTTTTTT
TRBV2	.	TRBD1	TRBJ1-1	CASVPWDRVGTEAFF	TGTGCCAGCGTTCCTTGGGACAGGGTCGGTACTGAAGCTTTCTTT
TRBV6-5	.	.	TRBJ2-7	CASGPEREKGEQYF	TGTGCCAGCGGACCCGAACGGGAGAAGGGCGAGCAGTACTTC
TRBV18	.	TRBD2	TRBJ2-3	CASSATSFGTDTQYF	TGTGCCAGCTCAGCGACTAGCTTTGGCACAGATACGCAGTATTTT
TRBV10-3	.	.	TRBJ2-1	CAISETGVAYNEQFF	TGTGCCATCAGTGAAACGGGGGTTGCCTACAATGAGCAGTTCTTC
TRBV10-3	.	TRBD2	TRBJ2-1	CATKGTSGSGVSYNEQFF	TGTGCCACCAAGGGGACTAGCGGGAGTGGAGTTTCCTACAATGAGCAGTTCTTC
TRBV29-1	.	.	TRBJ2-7	CSVLFSSYEQYF	TGCAGCGTTTTGTTTAGCTCCTACGAGCAGTACTTC
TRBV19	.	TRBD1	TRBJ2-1	CASQSRTGPDEQFF	TGTGCCAGCCAGAGTAGGACAGGTCCCGATGAGCAGTTCTTC
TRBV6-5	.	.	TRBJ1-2	CASSYSQGYGYTF	TGTGCCAGCAGTTACTCCCAGGGCTATGGCTACACCTTC
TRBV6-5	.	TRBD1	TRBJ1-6	CASTAGQGENSPLHF	TGTGCCAGCACCGCAGGACAGGGGGAGAATTCACCCCTCCACTTT
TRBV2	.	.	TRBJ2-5	CASSWTTETQYF	TGTGCCAGCAGTTGGACTACGGAGACCCAGTACTTC
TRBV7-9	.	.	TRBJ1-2	CASSTTGSGYGYTF	TGTGCCAGCAGTACAACAGGCTCTGGCTATGGCTACACCTTC
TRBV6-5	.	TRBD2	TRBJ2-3	CASSYSGGNTDTQYF	TGTGCCAGCAGTTACAGCGGGGGAAACACAGATACGCAGTATTTT
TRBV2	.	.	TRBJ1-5	CASSEQGRSNQPQHF	TGTGCCAGCAGTGAACAGGGGCGCAGCAATCAGCCCCAGCATTTT
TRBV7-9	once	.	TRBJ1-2	CASSAIMDSLLIYGYTF	TGTGCCAGCAGCGCAATCATGGACAGCCTTCTGATCTATGGCTACACCTTC
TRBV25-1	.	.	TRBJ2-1	CASTPLGGRGFGGNEQFF	TGTGCCAGCACCCCCTTAGGGGGAAGAGGTTTTGGGGGCAATGAGCAGTTCTTC
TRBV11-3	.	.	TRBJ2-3	CASSSGTVGTDTQYF	TGTGCCAGCAGCTCTGGAACGGTGGGCACAGATACGCAGTATTTT
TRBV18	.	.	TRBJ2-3	CASSPPVTDTQYF	TGTGCCAGCTCACCACCAGTGACAGATACGCAGTATTTT
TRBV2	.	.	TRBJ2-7	CASSSDPEGSEQYF	TGTGCCAGCAGCTCCGACCCGGAGGGAAGCGAGCAGTACTTC
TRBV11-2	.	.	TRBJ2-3	CASSFGPPTDTQYF	TGTGCCAGCAGCTTCGGACCCCCCACAGATACGCAGTATTTT
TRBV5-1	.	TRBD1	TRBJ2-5	CASSSEGRGRQETQYF	TGCGCCAGCAGCTCAGAAGGTAGGGGGCGACAAGAGACCCAGTACTTC
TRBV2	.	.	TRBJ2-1	CASSELRVADEQFF	TGTGCCAGCAGTGAACTGCGGGTTGCGGATGAGCAGTTCTTC
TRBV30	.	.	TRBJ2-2	CAWNKEPANTGELFF	TGTGCCTGGAATAAAGAGCCCGCGAACACCGGGGAGCTGTTTTTT
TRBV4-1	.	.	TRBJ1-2	CASSQEIGSPSGYTF	TGCGCCAGCAGCCAAGAGATAGGGTCTCCTTCCGGCTACACCTTC
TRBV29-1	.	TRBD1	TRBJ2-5	CSPKGDRAHF	TGCAGCCCCAAGGGGGACAGGGCCCACTTC
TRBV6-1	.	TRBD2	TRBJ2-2	CASTSGLANTGELFF	TGTGCCAGCACCTCGGGACTAGCGAACACCGGGGAGCTGTTTTTT
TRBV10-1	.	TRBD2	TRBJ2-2	CARREGHGELFF	TGCGCCAGACGGGAGGGCCACGGGGAGCTGTTTTTT
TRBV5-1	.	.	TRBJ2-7	CASSSDLAVYEQYF	TGCGCCAGCAGCTCGGACTTGGCTGTGTACGAGCAGTACTTC
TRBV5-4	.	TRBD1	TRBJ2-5	CASSTGPPGQGVTQYF	TGTGCCAGCAGCACGGGGCCCCCGGGACAGGGCGTGACCCAGTACTTC
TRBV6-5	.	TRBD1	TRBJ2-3	CASSYGTGITDTQYF	TGTGCCAGCAGTTACGGGACAGGGATCACAGATACGCAGTATTTT
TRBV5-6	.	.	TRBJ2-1	CASSPGAGVVNEQFF	TGTGCCAGCAGCCCGGGGGCAGGGGTTGTTAATGAGCAGTTCTTC
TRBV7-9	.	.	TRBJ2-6	CASTLRDSGANVLTF	TGTGCCAGCACCTTAAGAGACTCTGGGGCCAACGTCCTGACTTTC
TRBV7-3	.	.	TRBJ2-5	CASSLTGSQALGETQYF	TGTGCCAGCAGCTTAACGGGATCACAGGCGCTCGGAGAGACCCAGTACTTC
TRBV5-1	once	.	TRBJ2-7	CASSPGGPSYEQYF	TGCGCCAGCAGCCCGGGGGGCCCTTCCTACGAGCAGTACTTC
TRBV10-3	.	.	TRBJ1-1	CAISGGGNTEAFF	TGTGCCATCAGTGGAGGGGGAAACACTGAAGCTTTCTTT
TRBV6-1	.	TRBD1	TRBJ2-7	CASSEGTGGDEQYF	TGTGCCAGCAGTGAGGGGACAGGGGGCGACGAGCAGTACTTC
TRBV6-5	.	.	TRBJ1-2	CASRRTGNYGYTF	TGTGCCAGCAGAAGGACTGGTAACTATGGCTACACCTTC
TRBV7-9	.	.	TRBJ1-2	CASSLDADYGYTF	TGTGCCAGCAGCTTAGATGCAGACTATGGCTACACCTTC
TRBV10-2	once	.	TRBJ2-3	CASTGADTQYF	TGCGCCAGCACCGGGGCAGATACGCAGTATTTT
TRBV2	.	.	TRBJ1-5	CASSAMDQPQHF	TGTGCCAGCAGTGCCATGGACCAGCCCCAGCATTTT
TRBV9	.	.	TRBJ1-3	CASSVDIHSGNTIYF	TGTGCCAGCAGCGTAGATATTCACTCTGGAAACACCATATATTTT
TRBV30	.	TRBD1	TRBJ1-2	CAWSWTGEYYGYTF	TGTGCCTGGAGTTGGACAGGGGAATACTATGGCTACACCTTC
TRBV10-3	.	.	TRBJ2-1	CAISERGGDNEQFF	TGTGCCATCAGTGAGCGTGGTGGGGACAATGAGCAGTTCTTC